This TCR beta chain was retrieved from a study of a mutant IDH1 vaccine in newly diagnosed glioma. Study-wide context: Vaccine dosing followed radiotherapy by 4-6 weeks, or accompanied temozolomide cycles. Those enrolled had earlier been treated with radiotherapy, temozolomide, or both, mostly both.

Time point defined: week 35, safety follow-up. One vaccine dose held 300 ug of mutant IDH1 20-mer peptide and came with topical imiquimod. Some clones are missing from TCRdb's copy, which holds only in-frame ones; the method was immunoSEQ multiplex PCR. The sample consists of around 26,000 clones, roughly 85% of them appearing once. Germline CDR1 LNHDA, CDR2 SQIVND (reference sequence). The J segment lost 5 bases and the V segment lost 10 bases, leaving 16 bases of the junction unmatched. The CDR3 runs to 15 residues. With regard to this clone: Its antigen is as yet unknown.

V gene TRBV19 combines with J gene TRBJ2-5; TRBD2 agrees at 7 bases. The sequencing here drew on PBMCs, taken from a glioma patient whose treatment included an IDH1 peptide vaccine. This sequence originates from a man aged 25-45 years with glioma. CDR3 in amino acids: CATRKEGGPWETQYF. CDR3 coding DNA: TGTGCCACCAGGAAGGAGGGAGGGCCCTGGGAGACCCAGTACTTC.